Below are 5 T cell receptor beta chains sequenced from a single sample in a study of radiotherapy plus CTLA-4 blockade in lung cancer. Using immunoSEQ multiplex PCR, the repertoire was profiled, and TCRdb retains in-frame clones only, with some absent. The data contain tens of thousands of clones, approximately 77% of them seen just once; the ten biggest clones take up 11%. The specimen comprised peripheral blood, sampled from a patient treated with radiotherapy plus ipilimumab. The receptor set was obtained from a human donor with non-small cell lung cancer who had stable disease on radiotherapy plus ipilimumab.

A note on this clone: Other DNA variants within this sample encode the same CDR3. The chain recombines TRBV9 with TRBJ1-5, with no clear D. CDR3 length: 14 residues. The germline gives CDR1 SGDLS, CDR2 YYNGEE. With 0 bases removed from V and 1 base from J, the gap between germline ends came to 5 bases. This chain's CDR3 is CASSVGQSNQPQHF. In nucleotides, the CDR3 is TGTGCCAGCAGCGTAGGGCAGAGCAATCAGCCCCAGCATTTT.

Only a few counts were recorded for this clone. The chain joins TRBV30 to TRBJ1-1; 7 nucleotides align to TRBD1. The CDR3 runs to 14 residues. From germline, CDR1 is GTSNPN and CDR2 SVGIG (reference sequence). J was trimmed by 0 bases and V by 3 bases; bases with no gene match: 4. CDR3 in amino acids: CAWRGGRVNTEAFF. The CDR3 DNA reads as TGTGCCTGGAGAGGGGGCCGAGTGAACACTGAAGCTTTCTTT.

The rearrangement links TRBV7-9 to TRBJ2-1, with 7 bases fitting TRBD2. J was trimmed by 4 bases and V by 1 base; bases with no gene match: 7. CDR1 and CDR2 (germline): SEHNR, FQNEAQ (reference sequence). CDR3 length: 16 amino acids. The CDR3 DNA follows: TGTGCCAGCAGCTTAGGGGAGGGGTTTTTTTACAATGAGCAGTTCTTC. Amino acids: CASSLGEGFFYNEQFF.

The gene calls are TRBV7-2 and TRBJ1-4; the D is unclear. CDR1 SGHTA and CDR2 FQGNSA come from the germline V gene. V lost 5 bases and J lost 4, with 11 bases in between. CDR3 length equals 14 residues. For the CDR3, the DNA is TGTGCCAGCAGCCGGGGATGGTATAATGAAAAACTGTTTTTT. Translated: CASSRGWYNEKLFF.

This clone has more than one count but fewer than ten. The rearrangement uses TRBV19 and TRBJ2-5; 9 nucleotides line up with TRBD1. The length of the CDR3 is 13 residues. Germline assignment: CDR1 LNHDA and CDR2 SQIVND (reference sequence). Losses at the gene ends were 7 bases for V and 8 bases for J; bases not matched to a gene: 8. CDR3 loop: CASTEGQGGTQYF. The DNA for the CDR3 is TGTGCCAGTACCGAGGGACAGGGAGGTACCCAGTACTTC. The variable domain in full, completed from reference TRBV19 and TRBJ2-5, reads DGGITQSPKYLFRKEGQNVTLSCEQNLNHDAMYWYRQDPGQGLRLIYYSQIVNDFQKGDIAEGYSVSREKKESFPLTVTSAQKNPTAFYLCASTEGQGGTQYFGPGTRLLVL.